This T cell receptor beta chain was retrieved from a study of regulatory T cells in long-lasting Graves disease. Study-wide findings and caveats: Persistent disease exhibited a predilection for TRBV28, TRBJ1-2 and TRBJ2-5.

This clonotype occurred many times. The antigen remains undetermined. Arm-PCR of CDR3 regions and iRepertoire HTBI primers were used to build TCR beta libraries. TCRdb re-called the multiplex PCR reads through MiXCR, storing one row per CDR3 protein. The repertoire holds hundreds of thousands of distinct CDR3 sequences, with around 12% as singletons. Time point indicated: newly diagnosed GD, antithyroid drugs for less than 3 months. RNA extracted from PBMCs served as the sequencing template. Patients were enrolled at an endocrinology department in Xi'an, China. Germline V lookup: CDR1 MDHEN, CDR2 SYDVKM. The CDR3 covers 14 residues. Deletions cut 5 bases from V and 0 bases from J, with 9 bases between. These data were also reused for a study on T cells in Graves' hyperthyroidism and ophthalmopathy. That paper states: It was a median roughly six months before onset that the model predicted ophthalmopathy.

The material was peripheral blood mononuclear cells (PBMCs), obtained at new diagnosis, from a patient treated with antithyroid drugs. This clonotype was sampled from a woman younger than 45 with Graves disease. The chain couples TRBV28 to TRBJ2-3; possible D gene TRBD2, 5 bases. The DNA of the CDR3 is TGTGCCAGCAGTCTTTGGACTAGCACAGATACGCAGTATTTT. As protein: CASSLWTSTDTQYF.